A selection of T cell receptor beta chains follows, all from one sample in a study of CDR3 diversity in severe acne. TCRdb passed the PCR reads through MiXCR, listing each CDR3 protein once. The data contain 65,000 to 95,000 distinct CDR3 sequences, 51% of them singletons. Sequenced input: blood. Receptor source: a male donor in good health, without acne. The CDR3 runs from the conserved cysteine through the conserved F or W. D genes are given only for firm matches. Where a row states a size, it is once, few, many or the class of an expanded clone; other rows omit it.

v_gene	abundance	j_gene	d_gene	CDR3nt	CDR3aa
TRBV7-9	many	TRBJ2-2	NA	TGTGCCAGCAGCATGGTCGTTATGGGGGAGCTGTTTTTT	CASSMVVMGELFF
TRBV2	many	TRBJ2-1	TRBD2	TGTGCCAGCAGTGAGGGACTAGGCCTCTTCGAGCAGTTCTTC	CASSEGLGLFEQFF
TRBV7-9	many	TRBJ1-3	NA	TGTGCCAGCAGCTCGGAGTATAGAGGAAACACCATATATTTT	CASSSEYRGNTIYF
TRBV6-9	NA	TRBJ1-4	TRBD1	TGTGCCAGCAGTCGCAGGGGGCTAGAGGAAAAACTGTTTTTT	CASSRRGLEEKLFF
TRBV19	NA	TRBJ2-1	TRBD1	TGTGCCAGTAGTACGGGACAGGGGGTAGGTGAGCAGTTCTTC	CASSTGQGVGEQFF
TRBV20-1	NA	TRBJ2-7	TRBD2	TGCAGTGCGACAAGACTAGCGGGTTACGAGCAGTACTTC	CSATRLAGYEQYF
TRBV2	NA	TRBJ2-1	TRBD1	TGTGCCAGCAGTGAAACCGGGACAGGGGGAATAAGTGAGCAGTTCTTC	CASSETGTGGISEQFF
TRBV9	NA	TRBJ2-7	TRBD2	TGTGCCAGCAGCACCCCCGGGACTAGCGGGACTACCTACGAGCAGTACTTC	CASSTPGTSGTTYEQYF
TRBV11-3	few	TRBJ1-2	NA	TGTGCCAGCAGCGCGAACCTCTATGGCTACACCTTC	CASSANLYGYTF
TRBV6-7	few	TRBJ1-4	NA	TGTGCCAGCAGCCACTGGGAGAATGAAAAACTGTTCTTT	CASSHWENEKLFF
TRBV5-1	many	TRBJ2-1	TRBD2	TGCGCCAGCAGCTTGGGGTGGGGGGGAAGGAATGAGCAGTTCTTC	CASSLGWGGRNEQFF
TRBV7-9	NA	TRBJ1-3	NA	TGTGCCAGCAGCCCTCGGGGAGGGGACAGAAACACCATATATTTT	CASSPRGGDRNTIYF
TRBV5-1	NA	TRBJ1-2	NA	TGCGCCAGCAGCCTCGTAGGAGGATTAGGATACACCTTC	CASSLVGGLGYTF
TRBV7-2	NA	TRBJ2-3	TRBD2	TGTGCCAGCAGCACAGTAGCGGGAGCAGATACGCAGTATTTT	CASSTVAGADTQYF
TRBV28	NA	TRBJ2-7	NA	TGTGCCAGCAGTTTCCAAACGAGTGTATCTACCTACGAGCAGTACTTC	CASSFQTSVSTYEQYF
TRBV6-6	many	TRBJ2-7	TRBD2	TGTGCCAGCACCACGGGGGGAGGGCAGAGCAACGAGCAGTACTTC	CASTTGGGQSNEQYF
TRBV25-1	medium-sized	TRBJ1-1	NA	TGTGCCAGCAGTGAATTTGTGGGCTTCGGCACTGAAGCTTTCTTT	CASSEFVGFGTEAFF
TRBV10-3	NA	TRBJ1-6	TRBD1	TGTGCCATCAGAACAGGGACAGGGGGAGACGATTCACCCCTCCACTTT	CAIRTGTGGDDSPLHF
TRBV6-2/TRBV6-3	many	TRBJ2-7	NA	TGTGCCAGCAGTTACTCGGGCAGGGGTCTAGCGAAAACCTACGAGCAGTACTTC	CASSYSGRGLAKTYEQYF
TRBV7-6	NA	TRBJ2-2	TRBD1	TGTGCCAGCAGCTTACAGGGGGCCGGCACCGGGGAGCTGTTTTTT	CASSLQGAGTGELFF
TRBV24-1	NA	TRBJ2-5	TRBD1	TGTGCCACCAGTGAAGGGGGCCAACCAGTTACGTACTTC	CATSEGGQPVTYF
TRBV24-1	NA	TRBJ2-3	TRBD2	TGCGCCACCCCAAGCGGGAGGCGAGGCACAGATACGCAGTATTTT	CATPSGRRGTDTQYF
TRBV29-1	few	TRBJ2-7	TRBD2	TGCAGCGTTGAAGTCCGTAGCGGGAGGGCCTATGTCTACGAGCAGTACTTC	CSVEVRSGRAYVYEQYF
TRBV7-2	many	TRBJ1-1	NA	TGTGCCAGCAGTCAGGACGTTGTGGGGGGCTTGAACACTGAAGCTTTCTTT	CASSQDVVGGLNTEAFF
TRBV11-3	NA	TRBJ1-2	TRBD1	TGTGCCAGCAGCAAAGGACAGGGGATGGGCTACACCTTC	CASSKGQGMGYTF
TRBV24-1	NA	TRBJ2-1	TRBD2	TGTGCCACCAGCTTAGCGGGAGGAGCCTACAATGAGCAGTTCTTC	CATSLAGGAYNEQFF
TRBV24-1	few	TRBJ2-5	TRBD2	TGTGCCACCAGTGACCCTAGCGGACTCCAAGAGACCCAGTACTTC	CATSDPSGLQETQYF
TRBV24-1	NA	TRBJ2-5	NA	TGTACCACCAGTGATACCGGGGACCGCGGTGGAGAGACCCAGTACTTC	CTTSDTGDRGGETQYF
TRBV24-1	NA	TRBJ2-2	NA	TGTGCCACCAGTGATTTAAGGGGGACGGCCCGGTCCGGGGAGCTGTTTTTT	CATSDLRGTARSGELFF
TRBV6-1	NA	TRBJ1-2	TRBD1	TGTGCCAGCGATGACGGGACAGGTCTCTATGGCTACACCTTC	CASDDGTGLYGYTF
TRBV25-1	NA	TRBJ1-5	TRBD1	TGTGCCAGTACACAGGGGAATCAGCCCCAGCATTTT	CASTQGNQPQHF
TRBV15	NA	TRBJ2-7	NA	TGTGCCACCAGCAGAGATGTGGCAGACTCCTACGAGCAGTACTTC	CATSRDVADSYEQYF
TRBV15	NA	TRBJ1-5	NA	TGTGCCACCAGCAGGGGTCTGCGCCAGGGAAATGTTCAGCCCCAGCATTTT	CATSRGLRQGNVQPQHF
TRBV11-3	few	TRBJ1-3	NA	TGTGCCAGCAGCTTAGCGGGCAGCTCTGGAAACACCATATATTTT	CASSLAGSSGNTIYF
TRBV3-1	many	TRBJ2-7	NA	TGTGCCAGCAGCCAGACTACCCACTACGAGCAGTACTTC	CASSQTTHYEQYF
TRBV7-8	many	TRBJ2-3	NA	TGTGCCAGCAGGGGACTGGCCCATACGCAGTATTTT	CASRGLAHTQYF
TRBV4-1	many	TRBJ1-1	TRBD1	TGCGCCAGCAGCCAAGGACAGGGGGTGAGCGGCACTGAAGCTTTCTTT	CASSQGQGVSGTEAFF
TRBV19	once	TRBJ2-2	NA	TGTGCCAGTACCTCTCGCCTGGGGGAGCTGTCTTTT	CASTSRLGELSF
TRBV28	few	TRBJ1-5	TRBD1	TGTGCCAGCAGTCGTACTGGGACAGCACGCAATCAGCCCCAGCATTTT	CASSRTGTARNQPQHF
TRBV20-1	NA	TRBJ2-5	TRBD2	TGCAGTGCTAGAGTCAACCGGGAGGTGGAGACCCAGTACTTC	CSARVNREVETQYF
TRBV7-9	few	TRBJ2-7	NA	TGTGCCAGCAGCTCGGACGGAATCCCCTTCTCCTACGAGCAGTACTTC	CASSSDGIPFSYEQYF
TRBV19	NA	TRBJ2-5	NA	TGTGCCAGTAGTCCCTACACAGGGAGTGGGCAAGAGACCCAGTACTTC	CASSPYTGSGQETQYF
TRBV20-1	NA	TRBJ1-2	NA	TGCAGCGCCCCTCGGGACACGTACTATGGCTACACCTTC	CSAPRDTYYGYTF
TRBV7-9	NA	TRBJ2-1	TRBD2	TGTGCCAGCAGGCGAAATGGACTAGCGGGACACAATGAGCAGTTCTTC	CASRRNGLAGHNEQFF
TRBV20-1	NA	TRBJ2-7	NA	TGCAGTACTAGAGGATCCTACGAGCAGTACTTC	CSTRGSYEQYF
TRBV2	NA	TRBJ1-5	TRBD1	TGTGCCAGCAGTGAAATGGCAGGGGGAAGACAGCCCCAGCATTTT	CASSEMAGGRQPQHF
TRBV9	NA	TRBJ2-5	NA	NA	CASSKLWLHLRFGDQYF